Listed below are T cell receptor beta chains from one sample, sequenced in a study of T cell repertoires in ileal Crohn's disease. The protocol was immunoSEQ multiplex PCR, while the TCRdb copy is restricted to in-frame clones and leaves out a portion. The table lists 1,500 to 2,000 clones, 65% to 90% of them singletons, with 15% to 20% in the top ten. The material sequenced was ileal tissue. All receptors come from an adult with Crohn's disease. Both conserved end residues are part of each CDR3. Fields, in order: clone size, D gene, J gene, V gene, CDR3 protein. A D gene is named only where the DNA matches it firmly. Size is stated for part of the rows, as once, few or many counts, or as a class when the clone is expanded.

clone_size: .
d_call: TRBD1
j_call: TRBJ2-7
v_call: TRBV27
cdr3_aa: CASSKGGIGFGEQYF

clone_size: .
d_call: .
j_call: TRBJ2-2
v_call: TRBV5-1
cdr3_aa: CASSLEVFGTGELFF

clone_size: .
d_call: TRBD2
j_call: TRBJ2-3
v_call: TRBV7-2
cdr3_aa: CASSIQLAGGQAQYF

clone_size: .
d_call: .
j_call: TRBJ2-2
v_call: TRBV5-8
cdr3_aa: CASSPQTDAGELFF

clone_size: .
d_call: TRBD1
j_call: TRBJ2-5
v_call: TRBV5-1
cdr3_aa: CASSWTGGLMETQYF

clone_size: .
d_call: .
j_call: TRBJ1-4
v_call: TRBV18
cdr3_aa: CASSPPLGRRATNEKLFF

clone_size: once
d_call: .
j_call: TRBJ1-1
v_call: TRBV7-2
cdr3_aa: CASSWTVQNTEAFF

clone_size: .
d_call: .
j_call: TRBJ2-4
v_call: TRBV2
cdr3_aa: CASSGRQSGRLRIQYF

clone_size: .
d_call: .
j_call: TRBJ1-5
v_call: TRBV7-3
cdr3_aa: CASSSHPGQPQHF

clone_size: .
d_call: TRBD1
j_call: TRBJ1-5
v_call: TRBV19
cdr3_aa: CATRGQYNQPQHF

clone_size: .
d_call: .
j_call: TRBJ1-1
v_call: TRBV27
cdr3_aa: CASGTPGGYTEAFF

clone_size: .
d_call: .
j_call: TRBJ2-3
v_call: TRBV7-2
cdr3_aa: CASSLKGTDTQYF

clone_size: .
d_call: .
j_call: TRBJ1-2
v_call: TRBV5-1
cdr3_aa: CASSLAWDPNYGYTF

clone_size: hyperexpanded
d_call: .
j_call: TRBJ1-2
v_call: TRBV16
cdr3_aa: CASSPSPRSDGYTF

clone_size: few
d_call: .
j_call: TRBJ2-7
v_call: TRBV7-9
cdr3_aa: CASSLDPEIEQYF

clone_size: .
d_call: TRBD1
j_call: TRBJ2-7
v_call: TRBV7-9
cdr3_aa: CASSHTDRKDEQYF

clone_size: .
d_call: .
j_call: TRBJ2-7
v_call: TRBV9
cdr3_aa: CASSGGTTYEQYF

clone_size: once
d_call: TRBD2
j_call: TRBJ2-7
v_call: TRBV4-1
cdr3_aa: CASSPLAGGPHEQYF

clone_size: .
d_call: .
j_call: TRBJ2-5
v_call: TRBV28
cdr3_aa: CASRATTVLDPHPETQYF

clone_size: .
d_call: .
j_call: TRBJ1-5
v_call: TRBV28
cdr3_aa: CASSSHESQPQHF

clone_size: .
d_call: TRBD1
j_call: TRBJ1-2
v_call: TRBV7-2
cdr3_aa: CASSPRTGSQYGYTF

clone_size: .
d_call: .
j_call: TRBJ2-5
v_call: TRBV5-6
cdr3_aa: CASSLVGETQYF

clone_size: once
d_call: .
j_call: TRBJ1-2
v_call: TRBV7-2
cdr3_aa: CASSPGLFYGYTF

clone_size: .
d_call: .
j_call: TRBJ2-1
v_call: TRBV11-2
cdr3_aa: CASSLVGGEGPRSYNEQFF

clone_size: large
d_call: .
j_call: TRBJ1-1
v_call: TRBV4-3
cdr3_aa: CASSQEFSPAKNTEAFF

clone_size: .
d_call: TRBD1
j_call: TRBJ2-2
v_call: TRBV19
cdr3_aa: CASTWTGRTGELFF

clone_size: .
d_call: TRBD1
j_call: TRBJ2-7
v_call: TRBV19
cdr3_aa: CASSGGTGGFSYEQYF

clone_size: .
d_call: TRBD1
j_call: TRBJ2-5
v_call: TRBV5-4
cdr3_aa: CASSSEGAFQETQYF

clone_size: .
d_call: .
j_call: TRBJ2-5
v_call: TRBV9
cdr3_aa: CASSEGQIFQETQYF

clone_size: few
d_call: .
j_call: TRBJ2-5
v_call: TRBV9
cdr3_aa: CASSVALLGSGTQYF

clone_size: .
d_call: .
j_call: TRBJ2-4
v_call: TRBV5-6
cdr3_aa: CASSLLATRPHIQYF

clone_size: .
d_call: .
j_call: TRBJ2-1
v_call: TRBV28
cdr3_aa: CASSLSGTALSNEQFF

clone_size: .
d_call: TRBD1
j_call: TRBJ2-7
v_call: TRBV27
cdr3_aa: CASSGGLSSYEQYF

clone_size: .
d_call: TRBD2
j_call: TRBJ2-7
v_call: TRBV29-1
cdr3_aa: CSVENSGGFGAYEQYF

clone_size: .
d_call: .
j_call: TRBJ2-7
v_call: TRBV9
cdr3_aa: CASSVNSNYEQYF

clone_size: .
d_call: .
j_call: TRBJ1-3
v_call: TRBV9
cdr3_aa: CASQAGGGRGTTDLSGNTIYF

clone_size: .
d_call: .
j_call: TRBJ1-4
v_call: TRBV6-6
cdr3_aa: CASSRDYNEKLFF

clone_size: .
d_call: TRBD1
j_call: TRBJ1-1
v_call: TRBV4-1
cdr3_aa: CASSHMDRGTEAFF

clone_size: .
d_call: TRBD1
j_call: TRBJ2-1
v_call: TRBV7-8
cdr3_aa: CASSFTGDPGHEQFF

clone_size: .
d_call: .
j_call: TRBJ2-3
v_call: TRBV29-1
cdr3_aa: CSVAGTPLSTDTQYF

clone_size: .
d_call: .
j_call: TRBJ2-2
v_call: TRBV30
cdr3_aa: CAWTDSPAGELFF

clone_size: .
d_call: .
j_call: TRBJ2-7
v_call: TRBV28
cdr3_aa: CASSLASYEQYF

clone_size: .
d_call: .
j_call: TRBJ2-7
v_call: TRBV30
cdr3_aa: CAWSVGRNYEQYF

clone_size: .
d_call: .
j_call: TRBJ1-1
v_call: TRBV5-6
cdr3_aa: CASSLLYTEAFF

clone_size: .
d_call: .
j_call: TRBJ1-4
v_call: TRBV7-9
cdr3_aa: CASSDRLNEKLFF

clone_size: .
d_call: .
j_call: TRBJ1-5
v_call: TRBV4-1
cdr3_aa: CASSQEKTGFGQPQHF

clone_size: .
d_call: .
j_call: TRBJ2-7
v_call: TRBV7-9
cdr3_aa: CASSPGREVIRQYF

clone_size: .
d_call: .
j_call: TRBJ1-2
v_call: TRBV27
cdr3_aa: CASTRQGYTF